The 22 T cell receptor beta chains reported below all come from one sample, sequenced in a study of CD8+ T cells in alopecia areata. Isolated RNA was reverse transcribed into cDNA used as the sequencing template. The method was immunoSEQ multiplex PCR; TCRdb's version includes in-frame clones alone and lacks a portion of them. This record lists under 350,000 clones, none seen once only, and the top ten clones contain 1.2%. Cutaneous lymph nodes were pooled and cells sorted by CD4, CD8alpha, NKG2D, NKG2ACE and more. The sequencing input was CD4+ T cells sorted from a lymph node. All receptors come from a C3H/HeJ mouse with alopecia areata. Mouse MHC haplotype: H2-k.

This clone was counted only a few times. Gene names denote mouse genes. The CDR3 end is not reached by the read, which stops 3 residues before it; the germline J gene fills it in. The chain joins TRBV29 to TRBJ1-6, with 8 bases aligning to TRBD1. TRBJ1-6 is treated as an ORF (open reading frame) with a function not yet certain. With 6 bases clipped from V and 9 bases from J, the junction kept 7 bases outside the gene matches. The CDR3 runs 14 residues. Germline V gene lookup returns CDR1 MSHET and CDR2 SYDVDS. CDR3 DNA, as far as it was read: TGTGCTAGCAGCCCCAGGGGGCAGAGTTCGCCC. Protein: CASSPRGQSSP. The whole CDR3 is CASSPRGQSSPLYF.

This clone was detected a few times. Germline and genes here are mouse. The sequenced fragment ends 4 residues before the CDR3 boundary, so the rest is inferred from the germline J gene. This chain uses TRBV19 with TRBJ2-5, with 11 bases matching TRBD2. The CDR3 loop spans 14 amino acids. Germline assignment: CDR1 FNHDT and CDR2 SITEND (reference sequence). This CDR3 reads CASSVTGGADTQYF. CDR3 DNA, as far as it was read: TGTGCCAGCAGTGTAACTGGGGGGGCCGAC.

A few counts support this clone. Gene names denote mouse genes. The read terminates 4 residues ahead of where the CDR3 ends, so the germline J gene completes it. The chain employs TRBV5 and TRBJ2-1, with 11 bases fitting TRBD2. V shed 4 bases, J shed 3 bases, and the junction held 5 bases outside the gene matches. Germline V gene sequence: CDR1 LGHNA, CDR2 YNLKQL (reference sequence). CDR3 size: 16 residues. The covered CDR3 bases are TGTGCCAGCAGCCCCCACTGGGGGGGCGCCTATGCT. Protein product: CASSPHWGGAYA. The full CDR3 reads CASSPHWGGAYAEQFF.

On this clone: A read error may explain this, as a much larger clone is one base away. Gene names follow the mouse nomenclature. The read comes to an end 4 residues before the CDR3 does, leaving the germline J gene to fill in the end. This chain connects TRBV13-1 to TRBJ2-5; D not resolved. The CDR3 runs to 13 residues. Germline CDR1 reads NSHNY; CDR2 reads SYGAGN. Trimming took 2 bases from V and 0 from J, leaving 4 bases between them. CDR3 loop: CASSERNQDTQYF. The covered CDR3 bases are TGTGCCAGCAGTGAAAGGAACCAAGAC.

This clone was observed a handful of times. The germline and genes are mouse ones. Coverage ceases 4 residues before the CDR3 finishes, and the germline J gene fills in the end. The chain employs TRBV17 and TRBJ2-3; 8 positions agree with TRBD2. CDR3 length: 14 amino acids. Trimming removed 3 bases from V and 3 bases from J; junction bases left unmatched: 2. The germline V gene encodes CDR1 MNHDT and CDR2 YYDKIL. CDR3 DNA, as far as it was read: TGTGCTAGCAGTAGGGGGGGGCGGGCAGAA. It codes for CASSRGGRAE. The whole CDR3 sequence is CASSRGGRAETLYF. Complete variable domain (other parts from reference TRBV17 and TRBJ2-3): DTTVKQNPRYKLARVGKPVNLICSQTMNHDTMYWYQKKPNQAPKLLLFYYDKILNREADTFEKFQSSRPNNSFCSLYIGSAGLEYSAMYLCASSRGGRAETLYFGSGTRLTVL.

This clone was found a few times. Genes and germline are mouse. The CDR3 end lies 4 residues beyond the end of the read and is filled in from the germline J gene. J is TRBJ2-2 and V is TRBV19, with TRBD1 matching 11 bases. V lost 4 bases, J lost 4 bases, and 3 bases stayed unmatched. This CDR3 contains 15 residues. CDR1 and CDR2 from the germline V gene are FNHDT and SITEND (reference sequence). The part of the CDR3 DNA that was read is TGTGCCAGCAGTTACGGGACAGGGGGCACCGGG. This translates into CASSYGTGGTG. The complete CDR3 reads CASSYGTGGTGQLYF.

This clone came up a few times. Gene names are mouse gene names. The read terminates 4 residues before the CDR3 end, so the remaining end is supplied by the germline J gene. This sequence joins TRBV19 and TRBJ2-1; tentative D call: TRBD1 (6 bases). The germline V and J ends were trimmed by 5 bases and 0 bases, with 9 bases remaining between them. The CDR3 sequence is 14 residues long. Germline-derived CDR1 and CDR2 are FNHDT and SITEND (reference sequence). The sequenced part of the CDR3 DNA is TGTGCCAGCAGCCAGGGGAATAACTATGCT. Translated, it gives CASSQGNNYA. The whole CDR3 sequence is CASSQGNNYAEQFF. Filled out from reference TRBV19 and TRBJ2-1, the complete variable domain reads GGIITQTPKFLIGQEGQKLTLKCQQNFNHDTMYWYRQDSGKGLRLIYYSITENDLQKGDLSEGYDASREKKSSFSLTVTSAQKNEMAVFLCASSQGNNYAEQFFGPGTRLTVL.

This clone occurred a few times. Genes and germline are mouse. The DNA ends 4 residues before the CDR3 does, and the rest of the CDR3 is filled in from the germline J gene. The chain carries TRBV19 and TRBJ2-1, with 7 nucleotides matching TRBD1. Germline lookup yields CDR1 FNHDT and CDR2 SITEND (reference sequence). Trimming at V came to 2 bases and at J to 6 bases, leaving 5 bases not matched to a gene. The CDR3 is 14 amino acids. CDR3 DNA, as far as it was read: TGTGCCAGCAGTATCCCGACAGGGATTGCT. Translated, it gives CASSIPTGIA. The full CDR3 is CASSIPTGIAEQFF.

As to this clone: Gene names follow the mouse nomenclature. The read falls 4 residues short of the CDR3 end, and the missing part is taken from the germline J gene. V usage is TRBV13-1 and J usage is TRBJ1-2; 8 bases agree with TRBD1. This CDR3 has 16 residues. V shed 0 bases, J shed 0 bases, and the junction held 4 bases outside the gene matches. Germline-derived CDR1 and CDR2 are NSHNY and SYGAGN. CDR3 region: CASSDGGQGPNSDYTF. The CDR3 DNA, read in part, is TGTGCCAGCAGTGATGGAGGACAGGGCCCAAACTCC.

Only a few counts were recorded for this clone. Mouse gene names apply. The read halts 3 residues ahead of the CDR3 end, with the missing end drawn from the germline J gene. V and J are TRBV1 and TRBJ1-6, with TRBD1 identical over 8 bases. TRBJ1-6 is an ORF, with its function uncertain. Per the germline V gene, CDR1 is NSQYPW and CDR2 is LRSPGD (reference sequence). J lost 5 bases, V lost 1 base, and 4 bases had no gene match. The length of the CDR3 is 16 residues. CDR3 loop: CTCSAGRGLHNSPLYF. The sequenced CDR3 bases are TGCACCTGCAGTGCAGGCAGGGGGCTCCATAATTCGCCC.

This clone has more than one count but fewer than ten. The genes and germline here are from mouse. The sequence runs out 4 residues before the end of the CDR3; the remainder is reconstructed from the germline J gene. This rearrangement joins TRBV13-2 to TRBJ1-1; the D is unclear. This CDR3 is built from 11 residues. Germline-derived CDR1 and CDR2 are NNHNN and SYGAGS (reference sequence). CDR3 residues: CASGERREVFF. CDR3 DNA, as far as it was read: TGTGCCAGCGGTGAACGCAGA.

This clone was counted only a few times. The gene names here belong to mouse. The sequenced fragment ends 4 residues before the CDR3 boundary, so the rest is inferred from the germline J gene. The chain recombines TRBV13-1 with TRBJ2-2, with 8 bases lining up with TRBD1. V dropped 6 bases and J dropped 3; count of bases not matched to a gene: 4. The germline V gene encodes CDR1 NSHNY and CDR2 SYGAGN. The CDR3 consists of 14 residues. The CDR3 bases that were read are TGTGCCAGCAACTCAGGGGGCCACACCGGG. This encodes CASNSGGHTG. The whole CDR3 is CASNSGGHTGQLYF.

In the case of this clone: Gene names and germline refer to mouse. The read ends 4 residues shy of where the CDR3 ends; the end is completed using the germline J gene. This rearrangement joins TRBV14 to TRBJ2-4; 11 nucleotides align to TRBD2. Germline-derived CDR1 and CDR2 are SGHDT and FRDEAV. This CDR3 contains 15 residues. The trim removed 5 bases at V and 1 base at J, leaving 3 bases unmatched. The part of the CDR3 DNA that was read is TGTGCCAGCAGAACTGGGGGGGCGCGTCAAAAC. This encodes CASRTGGARQN. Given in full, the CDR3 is CASRTGGARQNTLYF.

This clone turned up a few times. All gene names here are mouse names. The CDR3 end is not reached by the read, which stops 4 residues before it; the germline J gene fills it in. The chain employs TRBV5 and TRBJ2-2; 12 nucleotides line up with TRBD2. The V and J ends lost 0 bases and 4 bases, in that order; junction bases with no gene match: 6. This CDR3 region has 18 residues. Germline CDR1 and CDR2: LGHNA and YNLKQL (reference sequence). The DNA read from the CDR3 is TGTGCCAGCAGCCAAGATCGACTGGGGGGGCGCGGCACCGGG. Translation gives CASSQDRLGGRGTG. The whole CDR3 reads CASSQDRLGGRGTGQLYF.

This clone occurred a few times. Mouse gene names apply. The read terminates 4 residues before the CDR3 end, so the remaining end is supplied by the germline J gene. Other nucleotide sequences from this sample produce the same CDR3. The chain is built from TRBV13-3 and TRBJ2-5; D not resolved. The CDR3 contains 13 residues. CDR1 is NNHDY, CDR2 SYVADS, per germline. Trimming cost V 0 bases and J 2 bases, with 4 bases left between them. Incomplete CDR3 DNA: TGTGCCAGCAGTGATGCCAGCCAAGAC. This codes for CASSDASQD. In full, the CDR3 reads CASSDASQDTQYF.

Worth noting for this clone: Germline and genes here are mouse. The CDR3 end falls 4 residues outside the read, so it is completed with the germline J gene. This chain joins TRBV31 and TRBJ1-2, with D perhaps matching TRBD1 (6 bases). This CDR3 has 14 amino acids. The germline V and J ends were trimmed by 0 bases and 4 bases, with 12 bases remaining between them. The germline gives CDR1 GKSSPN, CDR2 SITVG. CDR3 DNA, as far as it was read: TGTGCCTGGAGTCTAGCCAGGGGAGGCTCC. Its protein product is CAWSLARGGS. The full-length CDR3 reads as CAWSLARGGSDYTF. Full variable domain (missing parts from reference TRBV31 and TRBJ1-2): AQTIHQWPVAEIKAVGSPLSLGCTIKGKSSPNLYWYWQATGGTLQQLFYSITVGQVESVVQLNLSASRPKDDQFILSTEKLLLSHSGFYLCAWSLARGGSDYTFGSGTRLLVI.

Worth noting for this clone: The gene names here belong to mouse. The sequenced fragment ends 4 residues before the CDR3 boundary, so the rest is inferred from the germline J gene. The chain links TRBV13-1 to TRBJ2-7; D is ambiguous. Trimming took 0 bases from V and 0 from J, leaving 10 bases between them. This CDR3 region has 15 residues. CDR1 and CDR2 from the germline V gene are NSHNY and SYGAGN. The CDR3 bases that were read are TGTGCCAGCAGTGATGCATGGGTGCACTCCTAT. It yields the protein CASSDAWVHSY. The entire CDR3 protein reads CASSDAWVHSYEQYF.

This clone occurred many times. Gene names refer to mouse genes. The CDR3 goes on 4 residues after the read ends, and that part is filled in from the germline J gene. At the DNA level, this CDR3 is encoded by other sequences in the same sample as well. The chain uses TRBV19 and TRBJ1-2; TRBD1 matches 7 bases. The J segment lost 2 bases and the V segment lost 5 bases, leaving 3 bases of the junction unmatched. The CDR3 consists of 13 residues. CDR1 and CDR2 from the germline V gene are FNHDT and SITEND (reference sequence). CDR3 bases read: TGTGCCAGCAGCCTACAGGGGAACTCC. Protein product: CASSLQGNS. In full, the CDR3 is CASSLQGNSDYTF.

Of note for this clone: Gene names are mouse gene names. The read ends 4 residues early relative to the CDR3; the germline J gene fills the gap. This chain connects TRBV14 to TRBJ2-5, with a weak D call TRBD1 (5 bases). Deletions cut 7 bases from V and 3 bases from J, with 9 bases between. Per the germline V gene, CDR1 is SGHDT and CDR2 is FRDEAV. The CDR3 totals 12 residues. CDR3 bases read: TGTGCCAGCCAGGACACACAAGAC. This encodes CASQDTQD. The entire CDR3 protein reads CASQDTQDTQYF. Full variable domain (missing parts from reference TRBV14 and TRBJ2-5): EAGVTQSPRYAVLQEGQAVSFWCDPISGHDTLYWYQQPRDQGPQLLVYFRDEAVIDNSQLPSDRFSAVRPKGTNSTLKIQSAKQGDTATYLCASQDTQDTQYFGPGTRLLVL.

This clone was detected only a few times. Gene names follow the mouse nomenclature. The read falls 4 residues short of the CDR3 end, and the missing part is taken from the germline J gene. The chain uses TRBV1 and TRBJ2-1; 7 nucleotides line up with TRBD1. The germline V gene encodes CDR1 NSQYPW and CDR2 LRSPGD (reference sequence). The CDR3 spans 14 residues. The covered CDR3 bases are TGCACCTGCAGTGCAGATGGGACAGAGGCT. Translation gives CTCSADGTEA. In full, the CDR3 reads CTCSADGTEAEQFF.

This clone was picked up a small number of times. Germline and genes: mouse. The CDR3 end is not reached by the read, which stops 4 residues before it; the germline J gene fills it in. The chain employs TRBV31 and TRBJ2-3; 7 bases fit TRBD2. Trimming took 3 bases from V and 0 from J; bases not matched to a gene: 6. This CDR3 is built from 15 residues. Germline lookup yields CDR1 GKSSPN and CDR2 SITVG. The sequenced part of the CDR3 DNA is TGTGCCTGGAGGTTGACTGGGACTAGTGCAGAA. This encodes CAWRLTGTSAE. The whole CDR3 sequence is CAWRLTGTSAETLYF.

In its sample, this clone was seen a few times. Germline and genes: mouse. CDR3 bases read: TGTGCCAGCAGTGATACGGACAACTAT. The encoded protein is CASSDTDNY. The full CDR3 protein reads CASSDTDNYEQYF. V is TRBV13-3 and J is TRBJ2-7, with D perhaps matching TRBD1 (5 bases). The read falls 4 residues short of the CDR3 end, and the missing part is taken from the germline J gene. Trimming removed 1 base from V and 3 bases from J, with 8 bases in between. This CDR3 region has 13 residues. From germline, CDR1 is NNHDY and CDR2 SYVADS.